This TCR beta chain was identified in a study of monozygotic twins with inflammatory bowel disease (dated by TCRdb to about 2019). Background for the entire study: In total, approximately 28 monozygotic twin pairs made up the full study: 19 Danish pairs, all IBD-discordant, plus nine German pairs, of which four were IBD-concordant and five were IBD-discordant. The search for disease-associated traits relied mainly on comparing, within discordant pairs, IBD patients with their genetically identical healthy co-twins. Each individual had, on average, about 151 000 unique TCRalpha sequences and 181 000 unique TCRbeta sequences available for analysis.

From each donor, an approximately 2.5 ml peripheral blood sample was collected into PAXgene tubes and kept at -80 degrees C. Total RNA was isolated from whole blood with the PAXgene blood miRNA kit on an automated QIAcube, without T cell sorting. Peripheral blood from monozygotic twin pairs, either concordant or discordant for inflammatory bowel disease, underwent deep TCRalpha and TCRbeta repertoire profiling that used unique molecular barcoding. For every twin pair, smoking habits were documented, and each individual was categorised as a current, former or never smoker. Summary of the overall study and its limitations: Compared with healthy twins, IBD patients shared fewer clonotypes with other individuals, and the difference was most pronounced in patients with signs of disease activity. Different T cell subtypes could not be distinguished in the analysis. The results gave no support for a single strong signal or clonotype linked to IBD. Differing immunosuppressive treatments among patients may have added background noise and inter-individual variability to the repertoires. Repertoire similarity did not differ between concordant and discordant twins, possibly due to limited statistical power. IBD patients had lower TCRbeta repertoire diversity, measured by the inverse Simpson index, than their healthy co-twins.

Note on this clonotype: The antigen it recognizes is unknown.

The germline V gene encodes CDR1 SEHNR and CDR2 FQNEAQ (reference sequence). From its cysteine to its phenylalanine, the CDR3 spans 15 amino acids. The nucleotide record is missing. Libraries were made using 5' RACE. Preparation of each TCR library used approximately 3,500 ng of total RNA. For each sample, cDNA synthesis with SMARTScribe reverse transcriptase was split into eight separate reactions. Unique molecular identifiers containing a 6-nucleotide sample barcode were introduced through template switching during cDNA synthesis. Amplification of TCRalpha and TCRbeta cDNA involved two nested PCRs of around 16 and 10 cycles, and each PCR was followed by bead purification. Before amplification, cDNA was treated with uracil DNA-glycosylase and purified using the QIAquick PCR purification kit. The second PCR was the step at which Illumina TruSeq-compatible adapters and sample-specific barcodes were added. Library quality and concentration were checked on TapeStation and Qubit, and libraries were pooled at around 4.9 ng each. Sequencing of the pooled libraries was done on an Illumina HiSeq2500 single-index Rapid Run using custom sequencing primers and 2 x 100 bp reads. The study's own analysis went as follows. PCR and sequencing errors were corrected by UMI-based consensus assembly using MiGEC version 1.2.6. V(D)J alignment, clonotype assembly and CDR3 extraction were performed with MiXCR version 2.1.1. Gene usage, clonotype sharing and MAIT/NKT TCR abundance were normalised by analysing the top 1000, 10 000 and 20 000 clonotypes per sample. Diversity was computed as the inverse Simpson index with the vegan R package after downsampling to 27 000 UMIs. Paired Mann-Whitney U tests on discordant twin pairs were used, with Benjamini-Hochberg multiple-testing correction. Following reprocessing of the reads by TCRdb, the data hold one row per CDR3 protein sequence and no DNA is available. The authors' filters were not applied to this entry. In this sample's table one finds 150,000 to 200,000 distinct CDR3 sequences. Around 2.8% of the sample is taken by the ten largest.

The rearranged chain carries TRBV7-9 and TRBJ2-7; the TCRdb call, TRBD2, lacks DNA for checking. This TCR was sampled from a human donor with ulcerative colitis or Crohn's disease, or a healthy co-twin of an affected twin (not recorded which). Input material: blood. The CDR3 loop reads CASSIVASGSYEQYF. The variable domain in full, with residues beyond the CDR3 obtained from the reference TRBV7-9 and TRBJ2-7 genes, is DTGVSQNPRHKITKRGQNVTFRCDPISEHNRLYWYRQTLGQGPEFLTYFQNEAQLEKSRLLSDRFSAERPKGSFSTLEIQRTEQGDSAMYLCASSIVASGSYEQYFGPGTRLTVT.